One TCR beta chain is described in this entry. Its recognized antigen is unknown. Base qualities were left out, and no much larger clone turns up one base away. In total, approximately 690 healthy bone marrow donors made up the cohort. Cohort members were all nominally healthy when sampled, although unrecorded immune exposures were likely present. The donor tested CMV seronegative and was one of the 352 seronegative cohort members. Each donor provided a peripheral blood sample, and peripheral blood mononuclear cells were used for TCR beta sequencing. Genomic DNA was extracted from the blood cell samples with the Qiagen DNeasy Blood Extraction Kit. The data are from a study of cytomegalovirus exposure and HLA in healthy donors (dated by TCRdb to about 2017). Broadly, across the study: In an earlier analysis of about 560 of the donors, roughly 300 Gb of sequence data and 100 million or so unique TCR beta sequences from 150 million to 200 million T cells were reported. Donor age, sex, ethnicity and CMV serostatus were collected together with the repertoire data. To decide whether each TCR beta V gene segment behaved as functional or pseudogenic, an earlier analysis of 587 of the donors relied on high-throughput TCR beta sequencing. Class I and class II HLA loci were covered by the typing at four-digit resolution. Of the approximately 370 genotyped donors, roughly 80% were placed in the genetic ancestry cluster associated with self-reported Caucasian donors. Typing coverage differed by locus: A, B, C, DRB1 and DQB1 were typed in roughly 620-630 donors, DQA1 in about 560, DPA1 in some 600, and DPB1 in roughly 450. An early release that covered about 640 HLA-typed donors contained around 300 gigabases of sequencing data and around 80 million unique TCR sequences. The study aimed to test whether cataloging public T cell receptors could reveal signatures of past pathogen exposure. High-throughput TCR immunosequencing, statistical association of individual TCRs with disease status, and machine learning were combined to predict cytomegalovirus infection status. Along with the approximately 700-subject first cohort, a separate validation cohort of over a hundred different subjects was used. Every discovery cohort repertoire had been produced on one sequencing platform. A later genetic analysis used genome-wide SNP genotypes for about 60% of the roughly 700 donors, treating that subset as a discovery cohort. The study used immunosequencing to profile the T cell repertoires of 600 to 850 subjects and linked those repertoires to cytomegalovirus serostatus. A later analysis re-examined previously published TCR beta repertoires from 600 to 700 donors and added high-resolution HLA genotyping to investigate patterns of TCR occurrence. Several DR-DQ haplotypes were treated as single units for association and clustering because of strong linkage in the cohort. Rather than drawing on any new phenotypic data, the later analysis identified candidate immune exposures from TCR beta sequences and the way those sequences occurred across donors. Among about 360 genotyped donors of the cohort, an average of around 240,000 unique TCR beta nucleotide sequences were sequenced per donor, about a sixth of them non-productive. The paper's findings and limits, for the study overall: The classifier was reported to diagnose cytomegalovirus status with high specificity and sensitivity in both the original cohort and the validation cohort. For the cohort, immune exposure information was limited to CMV serostatus. A further reported finding was that TCR beta sequences accurately predicted the HLA-A and HLA-B alleles for most subjects in the first cohort. Because some donors lacked HLA typing at each locus, the association tests relied only on the typed subset. About 17 rarely observed V segments, including chromosome 9 orphons, were excluded from the earlier analysis of approximately 500 of the donors because counts were too low. The cohort was sequenced for TCR beta chains only, and without alpha or paired-chain data the features that could be detected were limited. A few of the identified cytomegalovirus-associated TCR beta chains were confirmed in vitro to be specific for cytomegalovirus antigens. Compared with equally common non-associated chains, HLA-associated TCR beta chains in a later analysis were more clonally expanded and had lower generation probabilities. Roughly uniform sequencing depth across donors was assumed in presence/absence analyses, although this assumption may not hold. Broadly in line with IMGT annotations, most TCR beta V segments showed up in productive rearrangements about 90% or about 30% of the time in an earlier analysis of 450 to 600 of the donors. A group of highly shared sequence variants was considered likely to be a technical artifact of the sequencing pipeline. According to the authors, the approach could potentially be generalized to other disease states and immunological phenotypes. Linkage disequilibrium might explain the correlated functional status among segregating V segments, but an unknown experimental factor could not be ruled out. In a later analysis, TCR association rates were found to vary across HLA loci, with the most associated TCRs seen for DRB1 alleles and the fewest for HLA-C alleles. In a later genetic analysis, fewer N-insertions in productive TCRs were reported among donors in an Asian-associated ancestry cluster than the approximately 710-donor mean. An association between a missense DCLRE1C variant and V-gene and J-gene trimming of TCR beta chains was found in a later genetic analysis and replicated in an independent cohort. Across donors, most TCR sequences were observed very rarely, whereas some public TCRs were present in many individuals. In a later analysis, most CMV-associated TCR beta chains were found to appear HLA-restricted, with HLA associations seemingly driven largely by CMV exposure. In a later analysis, several top co-occurrence clusters were reported to appear linked to parvovirus B19, influenza, CMV and Epstein-Barr virus. In the study, 150 to 200 TCR beta chains were listed as associated with cytomegalovirus. Some IMGT-functional V segments, including TRBV6-2 and TRBV6-3, could not be distinguished by the 87-base-pair reads and were therefore excluded. A later analysis associated about 17,000 TCR beta sequences with specific HLA alleles at a false discovery rate of 0.05. When HLA alleles, especially DR and DQ, strongly co-occurred, attributing TCR associations to individual alleles was difficult.

The library was produced with the immunoSEQ multiplex PCR assay. A mixture of 60 forward primers for TCR Vbeta segments and 13 reverse primers for TCR Jbeta segments was used in the multiplex PCR. A multiplex PCR assay on genomic DNA amplified the CDR3 region of rearranged TCR beta genes. The Illumina HiSeq System was used to sequence the amplified TCR beta libraries as 87-base-pair reads. The study's processing was this. In a later analysis, some 80 million unique TCR beta chains were counted across the 500 to 700 repertoires, and approximately 11 million of these chains were shared by at least two donors. Raw reads were error-corrected and collapsed into unique sequences with a nearest-neighbor algorithm that merged closely related sequences to remove PCR and sequencing errors. Alignment of CDR3 sequences to IMGT reference sequences was used to assign V, D and J gene segments. For a sequence to be retained, a match of at least six nucleotides was required to both a V gene segment and a J gene segment. A rearrangement counted as productive if the CDR3 had no stop codons and remained in frame with V and J, and every other rearrangement counted as non-productive. CDR3 was defined by IMGT convention, running from the second conserved V-encoded cysteine to the conserved J-encoded phenylalanine. In an earlier analysis of around 600 of the donors, sequences lacking an unambiguous match to a single V gene segment were excluded. In an earlier analysis of roughly 600 of the donors, a V segment was called functional when productive rearrangements were above 56.7%, and segregating when the standard deviation between donors exceeded 5%. A statistical classification framework was developed to diagnose cytomegalovirus status using the catalog of TCR beta chain sequences. In a later analysis, TCR nucleotide sequences were compared against IMGT/GENE-DB human TR gene sequences so that V and J genes could be assigned. A later analysis assigned CDR3 sequences and most-parsimonious VDJ recombination scenarios with the TCRdist pipeline. In a later analysis, each TCR beta chain was defined by its CDR3 amino acid sequence together with its V-gene family, and reads without a unique V-gene family were excluded. In a later analysis, 450 to 600 highly shared, low-generation-probability nucleotide sequences were removed to address suspected cross-contamination and a sequencing artifact. For each public chain, a later analysis derived a clonal expansion index from normalized ranks of inferred template counts within each repertoire. In a later analysis, generation probabilities were computed using a VDJ recombination model fitted to out-of-frame rearrangements, and the results were checked against IGoR. A later analysis scored TCR-TCR, TCR-HLA and TCR-CMV co-occurrence with hypergeometric tests, applying a repertoire-size bias correction to TCR pairs. In a later analysis, false discovery rates were estimated by permuting HLA or CMV assignments 20 times. A later analysis grouped co-occurring TCRs with DBSCAN, adding TCRdist sequence similarity when clustering within HLA-allele-positive subsets. Repertoires with fewer than 30,000 or more than 120,000 public chains were left out of co-occurrence clustering, as were several repertoires with anomalous nucleotide sharing. TCRdb carries this immuneACCESS record with in-frame sequences only. Its versions omit some clonotypes, under half of them owing to an unresolved V gene in the studies checked, with the rest unexplained. The DNA was the basis for D and trimming; V, J and clone size are from that table. The sample table shows roughly 160,000 clones, and around 80% are seen once. Under 2.5% of the sample is held by the ten biggest clonotypes.

Taken from the germline V gene, the CDR1 and CDR2 loops are SGHRS and YFSETQ. V trim: 0 bases; J trim: 2 bases; unmatched bases: 3. From the cysteine through the phenylalanine, the CDR3 covers 15 amino acids. The only DNA kept is the CDR3, 45 bases in frame from the first base. Sequenced sample: PBMCs. The sequence came from a man aged 40-49 years in good health and CMV-seronegative. This chain joins TRBV5-1 to TRBJ2-7; 9 bases in between match TRBD2. The CDR3 region: CASSLAASGTYEQYF. The nucleotide sequence is TGCGCCAGCAGCTTGGCAGCTAGCGGGACCTACGAGCAGTACTTC.